The present T cell receptor beta chain was sequenced within a study of blood T cell repertoires in COVID-19. As processed by the authors: From reference gene primer amplification, estimates of nucleated cell counts were derived. Generated by immunoSEQ multiplex PCR, the TCRdb table keeps only in-frame clones and is missing some. V and J calls and clone size are those listed in that table; D and trimming were worked out from the DNA. Of approximately 25,000 clones listed, about 90% were seen once; the top ten hold roughly 32%. The germline V gene encodes CDR1 LGHNA and CDR2 YSLEER. With 1 base clipped from V and 5 bases from J, the junction kept 6 bases outside the gene matches. The CDR3 length is 17 residues.

The sequencing input was peripheral blood. This chain uses TRBV4-3 with TRBJ2-5, with 14 bases aligning to TRBD2. This sequence originates from a man aged 65-85 years with active COVID-19. CDR3 nucleotides: TGCGCCAGCAGCCAAGGACTAGCGGGAGGGCCAGGGGAGACCCAGTACTTC. Translated, it gives CASSQGLAGGPGETQYF.